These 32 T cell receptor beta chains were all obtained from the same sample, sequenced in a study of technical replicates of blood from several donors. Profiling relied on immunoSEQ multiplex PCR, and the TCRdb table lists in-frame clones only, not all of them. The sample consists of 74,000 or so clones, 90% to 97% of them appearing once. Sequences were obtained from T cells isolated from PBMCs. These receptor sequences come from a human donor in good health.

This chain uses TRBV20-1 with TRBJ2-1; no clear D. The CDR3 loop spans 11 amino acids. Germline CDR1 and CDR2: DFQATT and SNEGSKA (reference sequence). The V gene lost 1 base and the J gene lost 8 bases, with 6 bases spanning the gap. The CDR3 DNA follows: TGCAGTGCTAGAGTAAGCGATGAGCAGTTCTTC. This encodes CSARVSDEQFF.

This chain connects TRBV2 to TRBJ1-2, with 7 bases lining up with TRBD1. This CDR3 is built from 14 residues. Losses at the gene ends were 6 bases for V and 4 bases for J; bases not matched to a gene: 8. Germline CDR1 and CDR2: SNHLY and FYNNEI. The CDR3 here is CASSLGHRGYGYTF. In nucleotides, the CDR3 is TGTGCCAGCAGCCTAGGGCACAGGGGCTATGGCTACACCTTC.

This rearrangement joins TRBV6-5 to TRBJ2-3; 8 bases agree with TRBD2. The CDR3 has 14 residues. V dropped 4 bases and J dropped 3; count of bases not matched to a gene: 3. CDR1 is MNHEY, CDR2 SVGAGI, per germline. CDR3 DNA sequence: TGTGCCAGCAGTTTAGCGGGGTTGACAGATACGCAGTATTTT. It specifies CASSLAGLTDTQYF.

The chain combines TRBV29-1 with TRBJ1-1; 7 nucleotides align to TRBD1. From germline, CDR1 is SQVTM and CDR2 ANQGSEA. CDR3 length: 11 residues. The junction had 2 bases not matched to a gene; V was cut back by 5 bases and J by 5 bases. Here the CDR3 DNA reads TGCAGCGTTAACAGGGGTACTGAAGCTTTCTTT. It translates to CSVNRGTEAFF.

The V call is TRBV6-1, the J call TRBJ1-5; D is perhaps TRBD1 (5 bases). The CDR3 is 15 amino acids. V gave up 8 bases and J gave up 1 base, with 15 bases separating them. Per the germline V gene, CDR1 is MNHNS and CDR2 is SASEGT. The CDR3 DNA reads TGTGCCAGCGATTGGGGAGGGGAAAGCAATCAGCCCCAGCATTTT. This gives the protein CASDWGGESNQPQHF.

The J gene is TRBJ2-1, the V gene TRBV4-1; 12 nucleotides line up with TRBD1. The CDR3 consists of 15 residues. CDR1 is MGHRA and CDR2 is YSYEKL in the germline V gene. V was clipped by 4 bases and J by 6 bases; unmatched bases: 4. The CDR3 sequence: CASSPGQGARNEQFF. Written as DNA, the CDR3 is TGCGCCAGCAGCCCGGGACAGGGGGCGCGCAATGAGCAGTTCTTC.

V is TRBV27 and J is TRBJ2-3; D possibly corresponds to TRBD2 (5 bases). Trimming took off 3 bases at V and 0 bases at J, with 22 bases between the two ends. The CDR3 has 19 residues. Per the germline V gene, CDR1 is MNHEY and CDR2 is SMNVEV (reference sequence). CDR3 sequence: CASSFLRGRSSTSTDTQYF. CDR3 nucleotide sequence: TGTGCCAGCAGTTTCTTAAGAGGGCGAAGTTCAACTAGCACAGATACGCAGTATTTT.

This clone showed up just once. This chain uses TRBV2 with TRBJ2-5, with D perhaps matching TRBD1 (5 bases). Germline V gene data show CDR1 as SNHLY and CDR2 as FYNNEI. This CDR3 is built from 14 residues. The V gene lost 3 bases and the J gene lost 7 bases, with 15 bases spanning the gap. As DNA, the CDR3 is TGTGCCAGCAGTGAGTCGCAGGGCGACGGGACCCAGTACTTC. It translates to CASSESQGDGTQYF.

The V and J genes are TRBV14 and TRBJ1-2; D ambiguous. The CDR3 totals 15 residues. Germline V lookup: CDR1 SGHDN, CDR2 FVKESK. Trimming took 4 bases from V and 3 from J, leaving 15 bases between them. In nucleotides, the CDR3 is TGTGCCAGCAGCCCCACCCCGTGGGCTGACTATGGCTACACCTTC. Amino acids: CASSPTPWADYGYTF.

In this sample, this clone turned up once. The CDR3 spells CASRGVASNQPQHF. The CDR3 DNA reads TGTGCCAGCCGGGGGGTCGCGAGCAATCAGCCCCAGCATTTT. This chain joins TRBV6-6 and TRBJ1-5; perhaps TRBD1 as D (5 bases). The CDR3 has 14 residues. CDR1 and CDR2 from the germline V gene are MNHNY and SVGAGI (reference sequence). The V and J ends lost 8 bases and 1 base respectively, with 12 bases between them.

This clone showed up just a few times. DNA of the CDR3: TGTGCCAGCAGCGTACAGGTGTCAGACACTGAAGCTTTCTTT. Its protein product is CASSVQVSDTEAFF. V usage is TRBV9 and J usage is TRBJ1-1; D unclear. Germline V gene lookup returns CDR1 SGDLS and CDR2 YYNGEE. The CDR3 is made up of 14 amino acids. The germline V and J ends were trimmed by 1 base and 3 bases, with 10 bases remaining between them.

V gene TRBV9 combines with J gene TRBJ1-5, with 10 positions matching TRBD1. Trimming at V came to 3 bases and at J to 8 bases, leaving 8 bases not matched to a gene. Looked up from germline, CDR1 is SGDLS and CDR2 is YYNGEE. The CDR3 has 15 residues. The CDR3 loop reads CASSATGQGLEPQHF. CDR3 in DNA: TGTGCCAGCAGCGCGACGGGACAGGGGTTGGAGCCCCAGCATTTT.

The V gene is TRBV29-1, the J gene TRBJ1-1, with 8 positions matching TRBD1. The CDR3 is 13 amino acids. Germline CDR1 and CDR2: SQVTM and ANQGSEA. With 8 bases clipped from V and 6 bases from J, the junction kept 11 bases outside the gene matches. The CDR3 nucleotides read TGCAGCTCTGTGGTAGACAGGGGCTCTGAAGCTTTCTTT. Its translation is CSSVVDRGSEAFF.

CDR3 sequence: CASSSFAGMRGSSRGKLFF. DNA of the CDR3: TGTGCCAGCAGCTCCTTTGCCGGGATGCGGGGGAGCTCGAGGGGAAAACTGTTTTTT. The rearrangement joins TRBV7-9 to TRBJ1-4; possibly TRBD1 for D (5 bases). CDR3 size: 19 residues. Trimming cost V 4 bases and J 10 bases, with 31 bases left between them. Looked up from germline, CDR1 is SEHNR and CDR2 is FQNEAQ (reference sequence).

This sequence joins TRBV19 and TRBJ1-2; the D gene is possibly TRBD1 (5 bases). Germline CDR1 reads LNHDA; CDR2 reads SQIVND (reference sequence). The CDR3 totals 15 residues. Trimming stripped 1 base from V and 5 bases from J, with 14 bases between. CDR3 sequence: CASSIGQSSGYGYTF. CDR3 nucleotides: TGTGCCAGTAGTATAGGACAGAGCTCTGGGTATGGCTACACCTTC.

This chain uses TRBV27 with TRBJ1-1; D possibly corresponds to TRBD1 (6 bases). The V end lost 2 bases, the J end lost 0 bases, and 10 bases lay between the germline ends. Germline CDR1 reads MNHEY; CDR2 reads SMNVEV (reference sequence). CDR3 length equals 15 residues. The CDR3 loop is CASSLGGGLNTEAFF. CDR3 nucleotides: TGTGCCAGCAGTTTAGGCGGGGGGCTGAACACTGAAGCTTTCTTT.

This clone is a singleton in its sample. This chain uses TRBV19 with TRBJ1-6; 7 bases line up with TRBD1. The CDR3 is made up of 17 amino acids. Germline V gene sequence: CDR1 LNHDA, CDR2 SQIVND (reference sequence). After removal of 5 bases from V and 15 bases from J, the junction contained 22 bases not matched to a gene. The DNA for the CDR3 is TGTGCCAGTAGTGTTCGAGACCGGGACAGTCAGCGGAGTCACCTCCACTTT. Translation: CASSVRDRDSQRSHLHF.

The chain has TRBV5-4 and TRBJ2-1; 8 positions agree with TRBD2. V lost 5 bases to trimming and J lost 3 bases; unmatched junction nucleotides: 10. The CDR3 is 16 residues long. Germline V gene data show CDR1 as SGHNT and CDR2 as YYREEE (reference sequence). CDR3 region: CASRPGGGGFYNEQFF. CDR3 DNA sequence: TGTGCCAGCAGACCGGGAGGGGGGGGATTCTACAATGAGCAGTTCTTC.

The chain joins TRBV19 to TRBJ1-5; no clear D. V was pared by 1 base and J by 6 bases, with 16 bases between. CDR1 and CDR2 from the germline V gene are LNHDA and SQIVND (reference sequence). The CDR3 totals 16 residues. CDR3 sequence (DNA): TGTGCCAGTAGTATAGTTAGCCGGGGTCTCTCTCAGCCCCAGCATTTT. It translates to CASSIVSRGLSQPQHF.

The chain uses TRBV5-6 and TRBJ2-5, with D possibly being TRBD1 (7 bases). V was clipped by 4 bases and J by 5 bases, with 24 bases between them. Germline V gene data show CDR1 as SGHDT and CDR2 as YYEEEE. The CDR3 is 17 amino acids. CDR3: CASSLRATAQGGETQYF. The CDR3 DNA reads TGTGCCAGCAGCCTGAGGGCCACAGCTCAGGGGGGTGAGACCCAGTACTTC.

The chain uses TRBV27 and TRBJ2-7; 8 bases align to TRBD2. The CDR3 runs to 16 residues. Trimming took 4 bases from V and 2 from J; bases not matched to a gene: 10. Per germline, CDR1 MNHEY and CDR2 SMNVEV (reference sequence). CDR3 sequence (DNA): TGTGCCAGCAGTTCCGACGGGACTAGTATCGCCTACGAGCAGTACTTC. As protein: CASSSDGTSIAYEQYF.

CDR3 coding DNA: TGCGCCAGCAGCTTGGTAGGTTTAGGGGGGGGGTACGGGGCCGAGACTGAAGCTTTCTTT. Protein: CASSLVGLGGGYGAETEAFF. The V and J genes are TRBV5-1 and TRBJ1-1; TRBD1 is a possible D gene (6 bases). Germline-derived CDR1 and CDR2 are SGHRS and YFSETQ. Between the trimmed V and J ends, which lost 0 bases and 5 bases, there was a span of 29 bases. This CDR3 spans 20 amino acids.

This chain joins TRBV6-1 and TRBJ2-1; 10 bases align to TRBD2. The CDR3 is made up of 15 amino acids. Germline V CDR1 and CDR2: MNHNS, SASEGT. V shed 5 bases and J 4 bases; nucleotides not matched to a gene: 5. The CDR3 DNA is TGTGCCAGCAGTCCAACTAGCGGGACTTACAATGAGCAGTTCTTC. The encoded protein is CASSPTSGTYNEQFF.

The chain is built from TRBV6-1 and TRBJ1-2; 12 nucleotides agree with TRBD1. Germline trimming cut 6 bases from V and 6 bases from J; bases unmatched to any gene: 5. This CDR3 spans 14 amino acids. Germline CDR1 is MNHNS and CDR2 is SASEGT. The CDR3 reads CASRSGTGGDGYTF. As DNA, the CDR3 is TGTGCCAGCAGGTCCGGGACAGGGGGCGATGGCTACACCTTC.

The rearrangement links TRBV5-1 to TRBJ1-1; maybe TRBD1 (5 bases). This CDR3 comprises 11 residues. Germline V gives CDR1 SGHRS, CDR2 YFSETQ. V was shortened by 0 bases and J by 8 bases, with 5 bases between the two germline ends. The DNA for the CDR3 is TGCGCCAGCAGCTTGGCAGGGGAAGCTTTCTTT. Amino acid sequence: CASSLAGEAFF.

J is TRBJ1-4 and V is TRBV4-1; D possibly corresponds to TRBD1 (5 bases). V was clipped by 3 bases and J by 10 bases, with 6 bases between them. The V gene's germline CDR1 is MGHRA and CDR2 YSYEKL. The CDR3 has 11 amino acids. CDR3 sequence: CASSHGAKLFF. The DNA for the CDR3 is TGCGCCAGCAGCCATGGGGCAAAACTGTTTTTT.

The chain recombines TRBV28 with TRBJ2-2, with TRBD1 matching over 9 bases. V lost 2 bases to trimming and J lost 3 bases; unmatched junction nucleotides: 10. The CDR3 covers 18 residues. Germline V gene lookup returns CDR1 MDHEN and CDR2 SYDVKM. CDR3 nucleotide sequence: TGTGCCAGCAGTTTAAACGGCGGGACAGGGTACGACACCGGGGAGCTGTTTTTT. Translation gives CASSLNGGTGYDTGELFF.

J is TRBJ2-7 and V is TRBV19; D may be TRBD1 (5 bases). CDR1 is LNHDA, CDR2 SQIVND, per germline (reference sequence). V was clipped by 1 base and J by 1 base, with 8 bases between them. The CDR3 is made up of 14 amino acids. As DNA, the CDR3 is TGTGCCAGTAGTATAGTAGGGGTATCCTACGAGCAGTACTTC. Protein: CASSIVGVSYEQYF.

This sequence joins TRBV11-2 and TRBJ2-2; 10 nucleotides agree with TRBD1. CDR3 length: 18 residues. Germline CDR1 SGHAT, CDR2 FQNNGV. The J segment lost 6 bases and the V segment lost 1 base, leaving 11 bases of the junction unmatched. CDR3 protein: CASSLAPGQGEGSGELFF. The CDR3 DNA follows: TGTGCCAGCAGCTTAGCCCCCGGACAGGGGGAAGGGTCCGGGGAGCTGTTTTTT.

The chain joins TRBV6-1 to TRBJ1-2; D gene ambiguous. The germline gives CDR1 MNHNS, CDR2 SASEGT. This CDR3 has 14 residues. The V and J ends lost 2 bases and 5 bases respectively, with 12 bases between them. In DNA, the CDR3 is TGTGCCAGCAGTGAATTCGAGGATTCTTATGGCTACACCTTC. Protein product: CASSEFEDSYGYTF.

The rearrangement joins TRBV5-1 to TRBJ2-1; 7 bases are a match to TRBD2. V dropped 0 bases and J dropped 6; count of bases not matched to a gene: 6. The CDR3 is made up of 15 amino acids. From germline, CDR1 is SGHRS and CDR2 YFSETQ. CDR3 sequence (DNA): TGCGCCAGCAGCTTGGGAGGACTAGAAACCAATGAGCAGTTCTTC. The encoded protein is CASSLGGLETNEQFF.

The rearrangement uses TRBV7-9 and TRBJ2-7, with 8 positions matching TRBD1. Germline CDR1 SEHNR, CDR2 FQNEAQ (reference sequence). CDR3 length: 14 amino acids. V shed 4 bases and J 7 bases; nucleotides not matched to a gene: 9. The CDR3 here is CASSSGRQGWEQYF. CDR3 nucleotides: TGTGCCAGCAGCTCTGGGAGACAGGGGTGGGAGCAGTACTTC.